These 28 T cell receptor beta chains were all obtained from the same sample, sequenced in a study of blood T cell repertoires in COVID-19 (dated by TCRdb to the early 2020s). Receptor amplification or capture employed the immunoSEQ multiplex PCR assay. Not all clones reach the TCRdb copy of this immuneACCESS table, which keeps in-frame sequences only. Checked studies attribute under half of the gap to unresolved V genes and leave the rest unexplained. In all, the sample holds about 97,000 clones, and about 91% of those were seen once. The ten largest clones take up about 3.9% of the sample. Specimen: peripheral blood. The receptors were sampled from a young man with acute or convalescent COVID-19.

Turning to this clone: The junction and the germline gene differ at one end; a read error may be behind it. The chain has TRBV5-6 and TRBJ2-7, with 10 bases lining up with TRBD1. The V gene's germline CDR1 is SGHDT and CDR2 YYEEEE. This CDR3 spans 13 amino acids. CDR3 sequence reads: CASSLQYSGTGDF. CDR3 bases: TGTGCCAGCAGCCTACAATACTCCGGGACAGGGGACTTC.

The chain carries TRBV5-5 and TRBJ1-2, with a weak D call TRBD1 (5 bases). Trimming removed 1 base from V and 8 bases from J, with 21 bases in between. CDR3 size: 16 residues. Germline assignment: CDR1 SGHKS and CDR2 YYEKEE (reference sequence). The CDR3 DNA follows: TGTGCCAGCAGCTTGTCCCCGACAGTCCTGGGGAGGGGCTACACCTTC. Protein sequence: CASSLSPTVLGRGYTF.

The genes are TRBV6-5 and TRBJ1-2; TRBD1 matches 7 bases. The CDR3 is made up of 15 amino acids. J lost 5 bases, V lost 6 bases, and 12 bases had no gene match. The V gene's germline CDR1 is MNHEY and CDR2 SVGAGI. As DNA, the CDR3 is TGTGCCAGCAGACGCGACCGGGACAGAACTTATGGCTACACCTTC. It codes for CASRRDRDRTYGYTF.

The rearrangement links TRBV24-1 to TRBJ1-1; unclear D gene. CDR3 length: 13 amino acids. Germline CDR1 and CDR2: KGHDR and SFDVKD. V dropped 4 bases and J dropped 6 bases, with 11 bases sitting between them. For the CDR3, the DNA is TGTGCCACCAGTGACCCAGTATTCTCTGAAGCTTTCTTT. Protein sequence: CATSDPVFSEAFF.

The chain uses TRBV5-8 and TRBJ2-4, with 7 nucleotides matching TRBD1. The CDR3 spans 17 residues. Germline lookup yields CDR1 SGHTS and CDR2 YDEGEE. The trim removed 4 bases at V and 0 bases at J, leaving 10 bases unmatched. The CDR3 nucleotides read TGTGCCAGCAGCCCCCGGGACAGCTGGCTAGCCAAAAACATTCAGTACTTC. This gives the protein CASSPRDSWLAKNIQYF.

The rearrangement links TRBV7-9 to TRBJ2-7; D is perhaps TRBD1 (6 bases). This CDR3 is built from 15 residues. Germline V gene data show CDR1 as SEHNR and CDR2 as FQNEAQ (reference sequence). The V and J ends lost 2 bases and 2 bases respectively, with 13 bases between them. The CDR3 nucleotides read TGTGCCAGCAGCTTATTCCCCGGACAGACCTACGAGCAGTACTTC. This sequence encodes CASSLFPGQTYEQYF.

The V gene is TRBV6-6, the J gene TRBJ2-2; 9 bases match TRBD1. This CDR3 has 18 residues. Germline trimming cut 5 bases from V and 1 base from J; bases unmatched to any gene: 11. Germline assignment: CDR1 MNHNY and CDR2 SVGAGI (reference sequence). CDR3 region: CASSPGGTGPLNTGELFF. DNA for the CDR3: TGTGCCAGCAGTCCAGGGGGGACAGGGCCCCTGAACACCGGGGAGCTGTTTTTT.

The chain links TRBV18 to TRBJ2-1; D not certain. Germline loops: CDR1 KGHSH, CDR2 LQKENI. The ends were cut back, 3 bases at V and 8 bases at J, with 8 bases in the middle. CDR3 size: 12 residues. The CDR3 region is CASSPQIYEQFF. In DNA form, the CDR3 reads TGTGCCAGCTCACCGCAGATCTATGAGCAGTTCTTC.

The sample holds one count of this clone. The DNA for the CDR3 is TGTGCCAGCAGCGCTAACCCCGCCACAGGGGGTCGTTCCTACGAGCAGTACTTC. Amino acid sequence: CASSANPATGGRSYEQYF. The V gene is TRBV9, the J gene TRBJ2-7, with 8 bases matching TRBD1. There are 18 residues in the CDR3. From germline, CDR1 is SGDLS and CDR2 YYNGEE. With V trimmed by 3 bases and J by 1 base, 15 bases remained unmatched.

The chain uses TRBV18 and TRBJ2-3, with TRBD2 matching over 8 bases. The CDR3 covers 15 residues. V lost 3 bases, J lost 1 base, and 3 bases stayed unmatched. The V gene's germline CDR1 is KGHSH and CDR2 LQKENI. CDR3 DNA sequence: TGTGCCAGCTCACCTGATAGCGGGGGCACAGATACGCAGTATTTT. This codes for CASSPDSGGTDTQYF. Complete variable domain (other parts from reference TRBV18 and TRBJ2-3): NAGVMQNPRHLVRRRGQEARLRCSPMKGHSHVYWYRQLPEEGLKFMVYLQKENIIDESGMPKERFSAEFPKEGPSILRIQQVVRGDSAAYFCASSPDSGGTDTQYFGPGTRLTVL.

V is TRBV27 and J is TRBJ1-2, with a weak D call TRBD1 (6 bases). The V and J ends lost 6 bases and 4 bases respectively, with 15 bases between them. The CDR3 is made up of 14 amino acids. Germline V gives CDR1 MNHEY, CDR2 SMNVEV (reference sequence). CDR3 protein: CASRFGQGPYGYTF. DNA of the CDR3: TGTGCCAGCAGATTCGGGCAGGGGCCCTATGGCTACACCTTC.

The rearrangement uses TRBV18 and TRBJ1-1; D ambiguous. The CDR3 has 13 amino acids. The germline V and J ends were trimmed by 5 bases and 8 bases, with 15 bases remaining between them. From germline, CDR1 is KGHSH and CDR2 LQKENI. This CDR3 reads CASSGDSAGEAFF. In DNA form, the CDR3 reads TGTGCCAGCTCAGGGGATTCGGCGGGGGAAGCTTTCTTT.

The chain combines TRBV7-2 with TRBJ2-1; 7 bases line up with TRBD1. Germline loops: CDR1 SGHTA, CDR2 FQGNSA. The CDR3 extends over 17 amino acids. V shed 5 bases and J 5 bases; nucleotides not matched to a gene: 15. The CDR3 nucleotides read TGTGCCAGCAGCCAAACTCTCAGCCTGACAGGGAACAATGAGCAGTTCTTC. Translation: CASSQTLSLTGNNEQFF.

The CDR3 DNA follows: TGTGCCAGCAGCTTAGAGAGGAACTACAATGAGCAGTTCTTC. This translates into CASSLERNYNEQFF. The chain has TRBV11-2 and TRBJ2-1; the D is unclear. Germline V gene data show CDR1 as SGHAT and CDR2 as FQNNGV. The CDR3 has 14 amino acids. Between the trimmed V and J ends, which lost 0 bases and 3 bases, there was a span of 6 bases.

This clone has just one count. The chain couples TRBV5-1 to TRBJ2-1; 11 bases are shared with TRBD2. The V gene end was trimmed by 4 bases and the J gene end by 4 bases; junction bases not matched to a gene: 7. The CDR3 contains 16 residues. CDR1 and CDR2 (germline): SGHRS, YFSETQ. CDR3 in amino acids: CASSQEASGRYNEQFF. The CDR3 DNA reads TGCGCCAGCAGCCAGGAGGCTAGCGGGAGGTACAATGAGCAGTTCTTC.

The V gene is TRBV3-1 (or the pseudogene TRBV3-2), the J gene TRBJ2-5; D is possibly TRBD2 (6 bases). The CDR3 is 12 amino acids. Trimming left V 6 bases short and J 3 bases short, with 8 bases between. The germline V gene has CDR1 LGHDT and CDR2 YNNKEL (reference sequence). CDR3 loop: CASRRGEETQYF. The CDR3 nucleotides are TGTGCCAGCAGGCGGGGAGAAGAGACCCAGTACTTC.

The rearrangement joins TRBV24-1 to TRBJ2-5; 9 positions match TRBD2. Germline V gene sequence: CDR1 KGHDR, CDR2 SFDVKD. The junction had 6 bases not matched to a gene; V was cut back by 3 bases and J by 2 bases. The CDR3 totals 16 residues. CDR3 DNA: TGTGCCACCAGTGATGTCCCGGGACTAGCTCAAGAGACCCAGTACTTC. Protein product: CATSDVPGLAQETQYF.

The chain combines TRBV5-1 with TRBJ1-2; D uncertain. V dropped 3 bases and J dropped 4 bases, with 13 bases sitting between them. Germline values: CDR1 SGHRS, CDR2 YFSETQ. CDR3 length: 14 amino acids. CDR3 DNA: TGCGCCAGCAGCTCGCACGCAGAGGGCTATGGCTACACCTTC. It yields the protein CASSSHAEGYGYTF.

The V call is TRBV6-6, the J call TRBJ1-2, with a tentative D call TRBD1 (6 bases). Germline CDR1 MNHNY, CDR2 SVGAGI (reference sequence). The CDR3 consists of 13 residues. Deletions cut 11 bases from V and 5 bases from J, with 18 bases between. The CDR3 nucleotides read TGTGCCCACAGCTACAGGGTGAAGTATGGCTACACCTTC. Its translation is CAHSYRVKYGYTF.

The CDR3 DNA follows: TGCAGTGCTAGTAGTGCAGGGGGAAAAACTGAAGCTTTCTTT. Amino acid sequence: CSASSAGGKTEAFF. The chain has TRBV20-1 and TRBJ1-1; 7 nucleotides agree with TRBD1. CDR3 length: 14 residues. Germline-derived CDR1 and CDR2 are DFQATT and SNEGSKA (reference sequence). The ends lost 3 bases at V and 5 bases at J; junction bases unmatched: 9.

CDR3 sequence reads: CASAGTGTDTQYF. As DNA, the CDR3 is TGTGCCAGTGCCGGGACAGGGACAGATACGCAGTATTTT. The chain is built from TRBV19 and TRBJ2-3; 9 nucleotides line up with TRBD1. V shed 8 bases, J shed 3 bases, and the junction held 3 bases outside the gene matches. The CDR3 totals 13 residues. Per germline, CDR1 LNHDA and CDR2 SQIVND (reference sequence).

J is TRBJ2-7 and V is TRBV4-2; 8 bases are a match to TRBD1. There are 19 residues in the CDR3. V gave up 1 base and J gave up 6 bases; unmatched junction bases: 20. Germline CDR1 LGHNA, CDR2 YNFKEQ. The CDR3 protein is CASSQVGRGRVDFVVEQYF. CDR3 DNA sequence: TGTGCCAGCAGCCAAGTCGGCAGGGGGCGAGTAGATTTCGTCGTCGAGCAGTACTTC.

V and J are TRBV29-1 and TRBJ2-5; no firm D call. The CDR3 is 13 amino acids. Trimming removed 5 bases at V and 2 bases at J, with 12 bases between. Looked up from germline, CDR1 is SQVTM and CDR2 is ANQGSEA. This chain's CDR3 is CSVRSGLQETQYF. For the CDR3, the DNA is TGCAGCGTTAGGTCAGGCCTACAAGAGACCCAGTACTTC.

This clone occurred once. The gene calls are TRBV5-4 and TRBJ2-3; 16 nucleotides line up with TRBD2. There are 17 residues in the CDR3. CDR1 is SGHNT, CDR2 YYREEE, per germline (reference sequence). Losses at the gene ends were 3 bases for V and 4 bases for J; bases not matched to a gene: 5. The CDR3 DNA reads as TGTGCCAGCAGCTACCCGGGACTAGCGGGAGGGCCAGATACGCAGTATTTT. Translation gives CASSYPGLAGGPDTQYF. Filled out from reference TRBV5-4 and TRBJ2-3, the complete variable domain reads ETGVTQSPTHLIKTRGQQVTLRCSSQSGHNTVSWYQQALGQGPQFIFQYYREEENGRGNFPPRFSGLQFPNYSSELNVNALELDDSALYLCASSYPGLAGGPDTQYFGPGTRLTVL.

The rearrangement links TRBV7-8 to TRBJ1-1; D perhaps matches TRBD1 (5 bases). The germline V gene encodes CDR1 SGHVS and CDR2 FQNEAQ. The CDR3 is 15 residues long. The V end lost 5 bases, the J end lost 1 base, and 14 bases lay between the germline ends. Written as DNA, the CDR3 is TGTGCCAGCAGCCCGCGGGGGGGTCAGAACACTGAAGCTTTCTTT. This codes for CASSPRGGQNTEAFF.

On this clone: The sample contains more than one DNA sequence encoding this CDR3. This chain connects TRBV13 to TRBJ1-5; a weak D match, TRBD1 (5 bases). Trimming took 2 bases from V and 1 from J, leaving 6 bases between them. This CDR3 is built from 14 residues. Looked up from germline, CDR1 is PRHDT and CDR2 is FYEKMQ (reference sequence). The CDR3, as DNA: TGTGCCAGCAGCTTACAGGGAAGCAATCAGCCCCAGCATTTT. This gives the protein CASSLQGSNQPQHF.

J is TRBJ2-7 and V is TRBV3-1 (or the pseudogene TRBV3-2); 7 bases match TRBD2. CDR1 is LGHDT and CDR2 is YNNKEL in the germline V gene (reference sequence). V dropped 0 bases and J dropped 3; count of bases not matched to a gene: 5. This CDR3 comprises 15 residues. CDR3 loop: CASSQDHGGGYEQYF. CDR3 nucleotides: TGTGCCAGCAGCCAAGACCATGGGGGGGGCTACGAGCAGTACTTC.

CDR3 amino acids: CASSPSKTGGDTQYF. The CDR3 bases are TGTGCCAGCAGCCCATCCAAGACAGGTGGGGATACGCAGTATTTT. The chain uses TRBV7-8 and TRBJ2-3, with TRBD1 as a possible D gene (6 bases). Trimming pared 5 bases from V and 6 bases from J, leaving 18 bases between. The CDR3 sequence is 15 residues long. CDR1 and CDR2 from the germline V gene are SGHVS and FQNEAQ.